This entry describes one T cell receptor (beta chain). Its antigen is unidentified. Germline-derived CDR1 and CDR2 are MNHEY and SMNVEV (reference sequence). The CDR3 has 14 amino acids. V lost 8 bases and J lost 2; bases outside the gene matches: 4. Previously described methods and listed TCR primers produced bulk TCR libraries. Each CDR3 protein gets one entry after TCRdb re-called the PCR reads with MiXCR. This sample has nearly 650,000 distinct CDR3 sequences, with 25% found just once. These data belong to a study of molecular identifiers for immune sequencing clone quantification. General observations from the study: Barcode sharing among identical TCR molecules could make large clones appear smaller.

The naive CD8 libraries originated from between 20,000 and 1,000,000 sorted cells and drew on 10%, 30% or 50% RNA. Input material: naive CD8+ T cells from blood, with Jurkat cell RNA spiked in. Stated subset: FACS-sorted CD8+CD4-CCR7+CD45RA+ naive T cells. This clonotype originated in a human donor in good health. Some libraries in this study had Jurkat cell RNA spiked in. The chain couples TRBV27 to TRBJ2-5; 11 bases fit TRBD1. CDR3 protein: CASGGDRGQETQYF. The CDR3 DNA sequence: TGTGCCAGCGGAGGGGACAGGGGGCAAGAGACCCAGTACTTC.